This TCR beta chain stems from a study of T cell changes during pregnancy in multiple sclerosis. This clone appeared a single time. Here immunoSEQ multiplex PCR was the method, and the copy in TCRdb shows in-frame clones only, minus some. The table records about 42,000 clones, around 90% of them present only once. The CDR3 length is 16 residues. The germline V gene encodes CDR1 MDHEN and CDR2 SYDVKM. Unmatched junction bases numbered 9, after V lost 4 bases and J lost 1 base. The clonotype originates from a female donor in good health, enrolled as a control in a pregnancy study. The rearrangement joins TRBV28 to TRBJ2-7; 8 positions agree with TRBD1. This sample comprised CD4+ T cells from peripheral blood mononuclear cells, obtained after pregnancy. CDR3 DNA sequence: TGTGCCAGCAGTTACAGGACAGGGCTACTTTCCTACGAGCAGTACTTC. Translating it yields CASSYRTGLLSYEQYF.